This T cell receptor beta chain stems from a study of cytomegalovirus exposure and HLA in healthy donors. Study-wide findings and caveats: TRBV6-2, TRBV6-3 and some other V segments were unresolvable in 87-base-pair reads. Earlier analysis looked at TCR beta V segments, and most were productive about 90% or about 30% of the time.

Germline-derived CDR1 and CDR2 are SQVTM and ANQGSEA. V was cut by 7 bases and J by 2 bases, with 8 bases left in between. The CDR3 is 12 amino acids. The PCR had 60 Vbeta and 13 Jbeta primers. Authors' processing steps: It was a later analysis that counted roughly 80 million unique TCR beta chains, of which roughly 10 million were shared. Profiling relied on immunoSEQ multiplex PCR, and the TCRdb table lists in-frame clones only, not all of them. D and trimming were read from the DNA, whereas the V and J calls and clone size are those reported in that table. The table includes about 81,000 clones, 70% to 90% detected once. Concerning this clone: The antigen remains undetermined.

This clonotype was sampled from a man aged 18 to 35 in good health and CMV-seronegative. Sequenced sample: PBMCs. The chain has TRBV29-1 and TRBJ2-2; D might be TRBD1 (6 bases). The CDR3 DNA is TGCAGCGCGGGACAAAACACCGGGGAGCTGTTTTTT. As protein: CSAGQNTGELFF.